These 27 T cell receptor beta chains were sequenced from one sample in a study of cytomegalovirus exposure and HLA in healthy donors. Here immunoSEQ multiplex PCR was the method, and the copy in TCRdb shows in-frame clones only, minus some. The data contain 150,000 to 200,000 clones, around 86% of them seen just once; the ten biggest clones take up roughly 6.6%. Material: PBMCs. These receptors all stem from a man aged 25-45 years in good health and CMV-seropositive.

The V gene is TRBV15, the J gene TRBJ2-3; maybe TRBD1 (5 bases). This CDR3 has 16 amino acids. Deletions cut 5 bases from V and 0 bases from J, with 15 bases between. Germline assignment: CDR1 LNHNV and CDR2 YYDKDF (reference sequence). The CDR3 spells CATSGSTESSTDTQYF. CDR3 in DNA: TGTGCCACCAGCGGATCGACAGAGTCTAGCACAGATACGCAGTATTTT.

This sequence joins TRBV11-2 and TRBJ2-2, with no clear D. Germline V gene lookup returns CDR1 SGHAT and CDR2 FQNNGV. The CDR3 spans 12 residues. Trimming shortened V by 2 bases and J by 5 bases, and 3 bases separated the two germline ends. CDR3 sequence reads: CASSLTTGELFF. CDR3 DNA: TGTGCCAGCAGCTTAACAACCGGGGAGCTGTTTTTT.

J is TRBJ1-1 and V is TRBV27, with a tentative D call TRBD1 (5 bases). The V gene's germline CDR1 is MNHEY and CDR2 SMNVEV (reference sequence). The CDR3 has 12 residues. The V end was cut by 3 bases, the J end by 6 bases, with 8 bases between. The CDR3 loop reads CASSFPGSEAFF. CDR3 bases: TGTGCCAGCAGTTTCCCAGGGTCTGAAGCTTTCTTT.

This sequence joins TRBV5-1 and TRBJ2-3, with D unresolved. The CDR3 consists of 13 residues. Germline V CDR1 and CDR2: SGHRS, YFSETQ. Between the trimmed V and J ends, which lost 0 bases and 5 bases, there was a span of 7 bases. CDR3 protein: CASSLAARDTQYF. CDR3 nucleotides: TGCGCCAGCAGCTTGGCGGCCAGAGATACGCAGTATTTT. The full variable domain, rest sourced from reference TRBV5-1 and TRBJ2-3, is KAGVTQTPRYLIKTRGQQVTLSCSPISGHRSVSWYQQTPGQGLQFLFEYFSETQRNKGNFPGRFSGRQFSNSRSEMNVSTLELGDSALYLCASSLAARDTQYFGPGTRLTVL.

The rearrangement joins TRBV6-1 to TRBJ1-4; D unresolved. Germline lookup yields CDR1 MNHNS and CDR2 SASEGT. There are 11 residues in the CDR3. CDR3 bases: TGTGACTGTTTGTTGGGGGAAAAACTGTTTTTT. Amino acid sequence: CDCLLGEKLFF.

This chain links TRBV6-4 with TRBJ2-7, with TRBD2 matching over 7 bases. V was pared by 4 bases and J by 5 bases, with 11 bases of the junction left unmatched. The CDR3 consists of 15 residues. Looked up from germline, CDR1 is MRHNA and CDR2 is SNTAGT. DNA of the CDR3: TGTGCCAGCAGTGGGGGCGGGAGAATGACCAACGAGCAGTACTTC. Translated, it gives CASSGGGRMTNEQYF.

V usage is TRBV18 and J usage is TRBJ2-7; 9 positions agree with TRBD1. Germline assignment: CDR1 KGHSH and CDR2 LQKENI. Trimming took 3 bases from V and 6 from J; bases not matched to a gene: 9. The CDR3 spans 15 residues. CDR3 in amino acids: CASSPLDRGRSEQYF. The CDR3 nucleotides are TGTGCCAGCTCACCGCTGGACAGGGGTCGATCCGAGCAGTACTTC.

This clone was detected a few times. The chain joins TRBV13 to TRBJ1-2; D is uncertain. The V and J ends lost 0 bases and 14 bases respectively, with 10 bases between them. Germline-derived CDR1 and CDR2 are PRHDT and FYEKMQ (reference sequence). This CDR3 spans 11 amino acids. CDR3 region: CASSLGSFKTF. The CDR3 DNA sequence: TGTGCCAGCAGCTTAGGGTCCTTCAAGACCTTC.

The genes are TRBV6-5 and TRBJ1-6; the D is unclear. There are 15 residues in the CDR3. Between the trimmed V and J ends, which lost 2 bases and 0 bases, there was a span of 5 bases. Germline V gene lookup returns CDR1 MNHEY and CDR2 SVGAGI. The CDR3 loop is CASSYGSSYNSPLHF. The CDR3 DNA reads TGTGCCAGCAGTTACGGGAGCTCCTATAATTCACCCCTCCACTTT.

This chain joins TRBV5-4 and TRBJ1-2, with 9 bases matching TRBD1. The CDR3 consists of 15 residues. Trimming cost V 4 bases and J 4 bases; bases outside gene matches: 8. The germline V gene encodes CDR1 SGHNT and CDR2 YYREEE (reference sequence). CDR3 amino acids: CASSPGQGFFYGYTF. The CDR3 coding sequence is TGTGCCAGCAGCCCGGGACAGGGTTTTTTCTATGGCTACACCTTC.

This clone was detected a few times. The junction shows a germline mismatch at one end, possibly a read error. The rearrangement links TRBV2 to TRBJ1-5; D call uncertain. Germline CDR1 reads SNHLY; CDR2 reads FYNNEI. This CDR3 region has 14 residues. The CDR3 sequence: CASREGGWNQPQHF. Here the CDR3 DNA reads TGTGCCAGCAGGGAAGGAGGTTGGAATCAGCCCCAGCATTTT. Full variable domain (remainder filled in from reference TRBV2 and TRBJ1-5): EPEVTQTPSHQVTQMGQEVILRCVPISNHLYFYWYRQILGQKVEFLVSFYNNEISEKSEIFDDQFSVERPDGSNFTLKIRSTKLEDSAMYFCASREGGWNQPQHFGDGTRLSIL.

This chain links TRBV11-3 with TRBJ1-4; 10 positions agree with TRBD1. V was pared by 4 bases and J by 7 bases, with 12 bases of the junction left unmatched. This CDR3 spans 17 amino acids. Germline CDR1 reads SGHNT; CDR2 reads YENEEA. CDR3 protein: CASSSRDRGSMFEKLFF. In nucleotides, the CDR3 is TGTGCCAGCAGCTCCCGGGACAGGGGATCCATGTTTGAAAAACTGTTTTTT.

The chain combines TRBV7-3 with TRBJ2-1; the match to TRBD2 covers 14 bases. The CDR3 extends over 15 amino acids. V dropped 5 bases and J dropped 9; count of bases not matched to a gene: 6. The germline gives CDR1 SGHTA, CDR2 FQGTGA. The chain's CDR3 is CASSRGLAGGGEQFF. The CDR3 region has the DNA TGTGCCAGCAGCCGAGGACTAGCGGGGGGAGGTGAGCAGTTCTTC.

The rearrangement links TRBV7-2 to TRBJ2-7, with D tentatively TRBD1 or TRBD2 (5 bases each). Looked up from germline, CDR1 is SGHTA and CDR2 is FQGNSA. The CDR3 length is 13 residues. V was shortened by 5 bases and J by 3 bases, with 11 bases between the two germline ends. CDR3 in DNA: TGTGCCAGCAGCACGGGACGCCGCTACGAGCAGTACTTC. Its translation: CASSTGRRYEQYF.

V usage is TRBV6-5 and J usage is TRBJ1-3; D is unresolved. This CDR3 has 16 residues. Germline CDR1 reads MNHEY; CDR2 reads SVGAGI. V was shortened by 4 bases and J by 6 bases, with 19 bases between the two germline ends. The chain's CDR3 is CASSLSFRRAANTIYF. The DNA for the CDR3 is TGTGCCAGCAGTTTGTCTTTTAGACGGGCGGCAAACACCATATATTTT.

The chain employs TRBV9 and TRBJ2-7; perhaps D is TRBD1 or TRBD2 (5 bases each). CDR1 SGDLS and CDR2 YYNGEE come from the germline V gene. Trimming stripped 0 bases from V and 3 bases from J, with 13 bases between. The CDR3 sequence is 15 residues long. CDR3 region: CASSVAPGANYEQYF. DNA for the CDR3: TGTGCCAGCAGCGTAGCTCCCGGGGCAAACTACGAGCAGTACTTC.

V gene TRBV10-3 combines with J gene TRBJ2-1, with 8 bases fitting TRBD1. This CDR3 contains 14 residues. Germline V lookup: CDR1 ENHRY, CDR2 SYGVKD. V lost 4 bases to trimming and J lost 5 bases; unmatched junction nucleotides: 4. DNA of the CDR3: TGTGCCATCAGTGCGGGACAGGAGGACAATGAGCAGTTCTTC. Translated, it gives CAISAGQEDNEQFF.

Notes on this clone: Other DNA variants within this sample encode the same CDR3. J is TRBJ2-4 and V is TRBV7-3, with a weak D call TRBD2 (5 bases). The germline V gene encodes CDR1 SGHTA and CDR2 FQGTGA. This CDR3 contains 14 residues. V lost 6 bases and J 8 bases, leaving 17 bases between the germline ends. DNA of the CDR3: TGTGCCAGCAGTTCTGGGTTGGCGGGTGACATTCAGTACTTC. Protein sequence: CASSSGLAGDIQYF.

The V gene is TRBV9, the J gene TRBJ2-7; 8 nucleotides match TRBD1. CDR1 and CDR2 from the germline V gene are SGDLS and YYNGEE. The CDR3 runs 13 residues. Unmatched junction bases numbered 3, after V lost 3 bases and J lost 4 bases. CDR3 DNA: TGTGCCAGCAGCGGTAACAGGGGGTACGAGCAGTACTTC. It specifies CASSGNRGYEQYF.

The chain carries TRBV5-1 and TRBJ2-7, with 9 nucleotides matching TRBD1. The CDR3 has 15 amino acids. Germline values: CDR1 SGHRS, CDR2 YFSETQ. The ends lost 0 bases at V and 5 bases at J; junction bases unmatched: 6. For the CDR3, the DNA is TGCGCCAGCAGCTTGGATGGGACAGGGATCGACGAGCAGTACTTC. The encoded protein is CASSLDGTGIDEQYF. The full variable domain, its missing parts supplied by reference TRBV5-1 and TRBJ2-7, is KAGVTQTPRYLIKTRGQQVTLSCSPISGHRSVSWYQQTPGQGLQFLFEYFSETQRNKGNFPGRFSGRQFSNSRSEMNVSTLELGDSALYLCASSLDGTGIDEQYFGPGTRLTVT.

The gene calls are TRBV6-5 and TRBJ1-5, with D hard to call. The CDR3 has 14 residues. Germline CDR1 and CDR2: MNHEY and SVGAGI. With 10 bases removed from V and 6 bases from J, the gap between germline ends came to 19 bases. The CDR3 DNA sequence: TGTGCCACACTCCCCGAGCACGGGAGTCAGCCCCAGCATTTT. Translation: CATLPEHGSQPQHF.

V and J are TRBV6-5 and TRBJ2-5, with 7 bases fitting TRBD2. V was clipped by 6 bases and J by 4 bases; unmatched bases: 11. The CDR3 totals 15 residues. Germline assignment: CDR1 MNHEY and CDR2 SVGAGI. The CDR3 sequence: CASSSQGLNAETQYF. CDR3 coding DNA: TGTGCCAGCAGCTCCCAGGGACTAAACGCAGAGACCCAGTACTTC.

The chain carries TRBV28 and TRBJ2-1, with TRBD2 matching over 7 bases. Per the germline V gene, CDR1 is MDHEN and CDR2 is SYDVKM. The CDR3 length is 14 residues. After removal of 7 bases from V and 8 bases from J, the junction contained 11 bases not matched to a gene. The CDR3 loop reads CASTLGRAGDEQFF. The CDR3 DNA is TGTGCCAGCACCCTGGGGAGGGCAGGAGATGAGCAGTTCTTC.

In nucleotides, the CDR3 is TGTGCCAGCAGGAGACAGGGCGGGGAGCTGTTTTTT. It encodes CASRRQGGELFF. V and J are TRBV6-6 and TRBJ2-2, with 7 bases matching TRBD1. The CDR3 length is 12 residues. V trimming: 6 bases; J trimming: 7 bases; junction bases outside the gene matches: 2. Germline CDR1 MNHNY, CDR2 SVGAGI (reference sequence).

The CDR3 DNA reads as TGTGCCAGCAGCTTCGCAGGGAGTTCCTACGAGCAGTACTTC. It yields the protein CASSFAGSSYEQYF. The V gene is TRBV13, the J gene TRBJ2-7; D assignment may be TRBD1 or TRBD2 (5 bases each). There are 14 residues in the CDR3. Trimming pared 3 bases from V and 1 base from J, leaving 10 bases between. The germline V gene has CDR1 PRHDT and CDR2 FYEKMQ (reference sequence).

The genes are TRBV5-1 and TRBJ2-3; 11 nucleotides agree with TRBD2. The trim removed 9 bases at V and 1 base at J, leaving 4 bases unmatched. Germline V CDR1 and CDR2: SGHRS, YFSETQ. The CDR3 runs to 14 residues. The CDR3 region has the DNA TGCGCCACCGCACTAGCGGGGGGCACAGATACGCAGTATTTT. As protein: CATALAGGTDTQYF. The entire variable domain, with the rest obtained from reference TRBV5-1 and TRBJ2-3, is as follows: KAGVTQTPRYLIKTRGQQVTLSCSPISGHRSVSWYQQTPGQGLQFLFEYFSETQRNKGNFPGRFSGRQFSNSRSEMNVSTLELGDSALYLCATALAGGTDTQYFGPGTRLTVL.

The V call is TRBV5-6, the J call TRBJ2-3; 13 positions agree with TRBD2. Unmatched junction bases numbered 8, after V lost 5 bases and J lost 5 bases. CDR1 is SGHDT and CDR2 is YYEEEE in the germline V gene. The CDR3 is 16 residues long. The CDR3 reads CASSSGLAGAGDTQYF. Here the CDR3 DNA reads TGTGCCAGCAGTTCCGGACTAGCGGGGGCGGGAGATACGCAGTATTTT.